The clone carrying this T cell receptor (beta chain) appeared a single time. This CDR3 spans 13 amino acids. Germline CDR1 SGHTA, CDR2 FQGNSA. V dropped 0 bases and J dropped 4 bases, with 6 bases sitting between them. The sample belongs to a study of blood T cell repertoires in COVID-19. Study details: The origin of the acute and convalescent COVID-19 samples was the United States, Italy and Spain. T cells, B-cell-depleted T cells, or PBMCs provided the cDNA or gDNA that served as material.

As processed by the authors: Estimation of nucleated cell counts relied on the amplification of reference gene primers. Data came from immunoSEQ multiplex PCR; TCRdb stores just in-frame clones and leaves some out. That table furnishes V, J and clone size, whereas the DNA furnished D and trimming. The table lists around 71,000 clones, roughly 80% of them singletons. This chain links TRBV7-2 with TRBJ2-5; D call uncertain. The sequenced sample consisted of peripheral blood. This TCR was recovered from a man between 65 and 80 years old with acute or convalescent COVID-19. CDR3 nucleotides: TGTGCCAGCAGCTTAGCGGTAGTAGAGACCCAGTACTTC. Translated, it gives CASSLAVVETQYF.